This TCR beta chain originates from a study of identical twins. General study points: In monozygotic twins, models underestimated the sharing of out-of-frame TCR alpha. Twins showed weaker excess sharing in their beta out-of-frame sequences.

It was template switching that added a universal primer site, and there were unique molecular identifiers on the cDNA. Each CDR3 protein gets one entry after TCRdb re-called the 5' RACE reads with MiXCR. The table records roughly 350,000 distinct CDR3 sequences, roughly an eighth of them present only once. CDR3 length equals 15 residues. V shed 0 bases and J 4 bases; nucleotides not matched to a gene: 3. The germline CDR1 and CDR2 sequences are SEHNR and FQNEAQ (reference sequence). This clonotype was observed a few times. What it binds is not known. The same sample was also used in a study of yellow fever vaccine responses in identical twins.

The sequenced material came from CD8+ T cells sorted from blood. This receptor was identified in a woman between 18 and 29 years old in good health. J is TRBJ2-5 and V is TRBV7-9, with 9 bases fitting TRBD2. CDR3 protein: CASSLASGRTETQYF. The CDR3 DNA reads as TGTGCCAGCAGCTTAGCCAGCGGGAGGACAGAGACCCAGTACTTC.